Shown below are 27 T cell receptor beta chains from a single sample sequenced in a study of blood T cell repertoires in COVID-19. Clones were sequenced by immunoSEQ multiplex PCR, and TCRdb holds only the in-frame ones, with some missing. The repertoire holds 9,500 to 15,000 clones, with over 85% as singletons. Sequenced material: peripheral blood. These receptors originate from a man between 70 and 80 years old with active COVID-19.

J is TRBJ1-5 and V is TRBV18, with D unclear. Germline values: CDR1 KGHSH, CDR2 LQKENI. Trimming stripped 3 bases from V and 4 bases from J, with 7 bases between. CDR3 length: 13 residues. This CDR3 is CASSPGQNQPQHF. CDR3 sequence (DNA): TGTGCCAGCTCACCTGGCCAAAATCAGCCCCAGCATTTT.

The rearrangement joins TRBV9 to TRBJ1-3, with TRBD1 as a possible D gene (6 bases). This CDR3 spans 18 amino acids. The V gene's germline CDR1 is SGDLS and CDR2 YYNGEE. V was pared by 0 bases and J by 0 bases, with 16 bases between. The CDR3 loop is CASSVGGGGFSSGNTIYF. The CDR3 region has the DNA TGTGCCAGCAGCGTAGGAGGGGGGGGGTTTAGCTCTGGAAACACCATATATTTT.

V is TRBV19 and J is TRBJ1-2, with D unresolved. Trimming stripped 6 bases from V and 2 bases from J, with 25 bases between. The CDR3 loop spans 18 amino acids. Germline CDR1 reads LNHDA; CDR2 reads SQIVND (reference sequence). The CDR3 DNA follows: TGTGCCAGTAGGACGACGGGTTTGCCCGGCGCCTCGAACTATGGCTACACCTTC. Residues: CASRTTGLPGASNYGYTF.

V gene TRBV9 combines with J gene TRBJ2-7, with TRBD1 matching over 9 bases. Trimming cost V 1 base and J 2 bases; bases outside gene matches: 4. The germline CDR1 and CDR2 sequences are SGDLS and YYNGEE. The CDR3 has 15 residues. The CDR3 coding sequence is TGTGCCAGCAGCGTAACCGGGACAGGGCCCTACGAGCAGTACTTC. Translating it yields CASSVTGTGPYEQYF.

The chain links TRBV24-1 to TRBJ2-1; 9 nucleotides align to TRBD2. Germline values: CDR1 KGHDR, CDR2 SFDVKD. The CDR3 runs 13 residues. The J segment lost 3 bases and the V segment lost 12 bases, leaving 5 bases of the junction unmatched. The CDR3 reads CAWGREGYNEQFF. Here the CDR3 DNA reads TGTGCCTGGGGGCGGGAGGGCTACAATGAGCAGTTCTTC.

In this sample, this clone turned up once. J is TRBJ2-5 and V is TRBV11-3, with 8 positions matching TRBD2. The CDR3 is made up of 14 amino acids. CDR1 is SGHNT, CDR2 YENEEA, per germline. V dropped 5 bases and J dropped 3; count of bases not matched to a gene: 5. The CDR3 sequence is CASSLRRGEETQYF. The DNA of the CDR3 is TGTGCCAGCAGCCTTCGGCGGGGGGAAGAGACCCAGTACTTC.

The chain uses TRBV10-3 and TRBJ2-3; 7 bases are shared with TRBD2. Germline-derived CDR1 and CDR2 are ENHRY and SYGVKD. This CDR3 region has 16 residues. The trim removed 4 bases at V and 4 bases at J, leaving 11 bases unmatched. CDR3 nucleotides: TGTGCCATCAGTGGACTAGCCCTCAAAGAGGCAGATACGCAGTATTTT. Its translation: CAISGLALKEADTQYF.

J is TRBJ1-2 and V is TRBV9; 7 bases are shared with TRBD1. This CDR3 is built from 13 residues. Germline CDR1 and CDR2: SGDLS and YYNGEE. V lost 3 bases to trimming and J lost 4 bases; unmatched junction nucleotides: 3. The CDR3 DNA reads TGTGCCAGCAGCGGGACAGGTTCCTATGGCTACACCTTC. It specifies CASSGTGSYGYTF.

The chain combines TRBV10-3 with TRBJ1-5, with a tentative D call TRBD1 (5 bases). Germline CDR1 and CDR2: ENHRY and SYGVKD. This CDR3 spans 14 amino acids. Trimming took 5 bases from V and 3 from J, leaving 11 bases between them. CDR3 sequence: CAISLDRINQPQHF. CDR3 nucleotide sequence: TGTGCCATCAGTCTAGACAGAATCAATCAGCCCCAGCATTTT.

This chain joins TRBV10-2 and TRBJ2-5; 8 bases align to TRBD2. This CDR3 is 14 amino acids long. The germline V gene has CDR1 WSHSY and CDR2 SAAADI. Trimming at V came to 3 bases and at J to 5 bases, leaving 5 bases not matched to a gene. As DNA, the CDR3 is TGCGCCAGCAGTGATTACGGGAGGGGGGAGACCCAGTACTTC. Its translation is CASSDYGRGETQYF.

V gene TRBV5-6 combines with J gene TRBJ2-2; possible D gene TRBD2, 7 bases. CDR1 is SGHDT, CDR2 YYEEEE, per germline. The length of the CDR3 is 16 residues. Trimming pared 4 bases from V and 3 bases from J, leaving 16 bases between. The CDR3 reads CASSRLGGADTGELFF. The CDR3, as DNA: TGTGCCAGCAGCCGCCTAGGGGGGGCGGACACCGGGGAGCTGTTTTTT.

V usage is TRBV5-5 and J usage is TRBJ2-1, with 13 bases fitting TRBD2. CDR3 length equals 18 residues. The germline V gene has CDR1 SGHKS and CDR2 YYEKEE (reference sequence). The V segment lost 0 bases and the J segment 6 bases; nucleotides outside the gene matches: 9. As DNA, the CDR3 is TGTGCCAGCAGCTTGGTTACTAGCGGGAGGGCCCGGGGCAATGAGCAGTTCTTC. This encodes CASSLVTSGRARGNEQFF. Variable domain in full (rest from reference TRBV5-5 and TRBJ2-1): DAGVTQSPTHLIKTRGQQVTLRCSPISGHKSVSWYQQVLGQGPQFIFQYYEKEERGRGNFPDRFSARQFPNYSSELNVNALLLGDSALYLCASSLVTSGRARGNEQFFGPGTRLTVL.

The rearrangement links TRBV18 to TRBJ1-4, with TRBD1 matching 7 bases. V shed 5 bases, J shed 8 bases, and the junction held 11 bases outside the gene matches. The CDR3 contains 15 residues. The V gene's germline CDR1 is KGHSH and CDR2 LQKENI. The CDR3 is CASSSLGQRGEKLFF. The CDR3, as DNA: TGTGCCAGCTCATCTCTGGGACAGCGAGGGGAAAAACTGTTTTTT.

This clone appeared a single time. V gene TRBV9 combines with J gene TRBJ2-3; 8 bases map to TRBD2. The germline V gene encodes CDR1 SGDLS and CDR2 YYNGEE. CDR3 length: 16 residues. The trim removed 0 bases at V and 3 bases at J, leaving 6 bases unmatched. CDR3: CASSVATGGGTDTQYF. CDR3 coding DNA: TGTGCCAGCAGCGTAGCTACCGGGGGGGGTACAGATACGCAGTATTTT.

This clone was recorded once. Relative to the germline gene, one junction end is altered; a read error may explain this. The chain employs TRBV7-7 and TRBJ2-1, with D perhaps TRBD1 (6 bases). Germline V gene sequence: CDR1 SSHAT, CDR2 FNYEAQ (reference sequence). This CDR3 spans 15 amino acids. CDR3 residues: CASSPDQGSYNEQFF. The DNA for the CDR3 is TGTGCTAGCAGCCCCGATCAGGGGAGCTACAATGAGCAGTTCTTC.

V gene TRBV4-3 combines with J gene TRBJ2-3; D remains ambiguous. This CDR3 has 15 amino acids. The V gene lost 2 bases and the J gene lost 0 bases, with 9 bases spanning the gap. The germline CDR1 and CDR2 sequences are LGHNA and YSLEER. CDR3: CASSQQSSSTDTQYF. DNA for the CDR3: TGCGCCAGCAGCCAACAGTCCTCTAGCACAGATACGCAGTATTTT.

This chain connects TRBV18 to TRBJ2-1, with 11 bases fitting TRBD2. The length of the CDR3 is 14 residues. The germline V gene encodes CDR1 KGHSH and CDR2 LQKENI. V lost 5 bases to trimming and J lost 4 bases; unmatched junction nucleotides: 1. The CDR3 DNA reads TGTGCCAGCTCAGGGACTAGCGGTTACAATGAGCAGTTCTTC. As protein: CASSGTSGYNEQFF.

This sequence joins TRBV9 and TRBJ2-7, with 7 bases fitting TRBD1. Germline assignment: CDR1 SGDLS and CDR2 YYNGEE. The CDR3 contains 15 residues. Losses at the gene ends were 0 bases for V and 7 bases for J; bases not matched to a gene: 10. The CDR3 nucleotides read TGTGCCAGCAGCGTAGAAGTGACAGGGTTTCAGGAGCAGTACTTC. Amino acids: CASSVEVTGFQEQYF.

V and J are TRBV7-9 and TRBJ2-3; 11 positions agree with TRBD2. This CDR3 is built from 18 residues. Germline CDR1 and CDR2: SEHNR and FQNEAQ (reference sequence). The trim removed 3 bases at V and 3 bases at J, leaving 11 bases unmatched. The CDR3 spells CASSFLSSGGASTDTQYF. CDR3 DNA sequence: TGTGCCAGCAGCTTTCTCAGTAGCGGGGGGGCCTCGACAGATACGCAGTATTTT. Together with reference TRBV7-9 and TRBJ2-3, the CDR3 gives the full variable domain: DTGVSQNPRHKITKRGQNVTFRCDPISEHNRLYWYRQTLGQGPEFLTYFQNEAQLEKSRLLSDRFSAERPKGSFSTLEIQRTEQGDSAMYLCASSFLSSGGASTDTQYFGPGTRLTVL.

As concerns this clone: The germline gene is not matched at one end of the junction; a read error may be the cause. J is TRBJ2-5 and V is TRBV3-1 (or the pseudogene TRBV3-2), with 7 nucleotides matching TRBD1. The CDR3 is 16 amino acids. The germline CDR1 and CDR2 sequences are LGHDT and YNNKEL (reference sequence). The CDR3 reads CASSQDTTGDHETQYF. The DNA for the CDR3 is TGTGCCAGCAGCCAGGATACCACAGGGGACCACGAGACCCAGTACTTC.

The J gene is TRBJ2-5, the V gene TRBV27; TRBD2 aligns across 8 bases. The length of the CDR3 is 14 residues. Germline CDR1 is MNHEY and CDR2 is SMNVEV (reference sequence). With V trimmed by 5 bases and J by 5 bases, 7 bases remained unmatched. The CDR3 DNA follows: TGTGCCAGCAGTCCGCGCTCGGGGGGGGAGACCCAGTACTTC. Its protein is CASSPRSGGETQYF.

The chain recombines TRBV6-5 with TRBJ1-5; 8 bases fit TRBD1. Germline V gene lookup returns CDR1 MNHEY and CDR2 SVGAGI. The J segment lost 5 bases and the V segment lost 6 bases, leaving 6 bases of the junction unmatched. CDR3 length: 14 amino acids. This CDR3 is CASRPGQGDQPQHF. As DNA, the CDR3 is TGTGCCAGCAGACCCGGACAGGGCGATCAGCCCCAGCATTTT.

This rearrangement joins TRBV7-9 to TRBJ2-1, with 9 bases aligning to TRBD2. The CDR3 consists of 15 residues. The germline gives CDR1 SEHNR, CDR2 FQNEAQ (reference sequence). V shed 1 base, J shed 9 bases, and the junction held 7 bases outside the gene matches. The CDR3 DNA sequence: TGTGCCAGCAGCTTAGATACTTTAGCGGGAGCTGAGCAGTTCTTC. It translates to CASSLDTLAGAEQFF.

CDR3 sequence reads: CASSRDRELPSGYTF. The CDR3, as DNA: TGTGCCAGCAGCCGGGACAGGGAATTACCAAGTGGCTACACCTTC. The rearrangement uses TRBV7-8 and TRBJ1-2; 9 nucleotides line up with TRBD1. The V and J ends lost 5 bases and 7 bases, in that order; junction bases with no gene match: 11. CDR1 and CDR2 from the germline V gene are SGHVS and FQNEAQ. This CDR3 has 15 amino acids.

This clone was observed a few times. The chain couples TRBV5-1 to TRBJ1-1; TRBD1 might be the D (5 bases). The V gene lost 6 bases and the J gene lost 0 bases, with 24 bases spanning the gap. CDR3 length: 18 amino acids. Germline V CDR1 and CDR2: SGHRS, YFSETQ. CDR3 in amino acids: CASTRGPGDLFMNTEAFF. The CDR3 coding sequence is TGCGCCAGCACCCGCGGCCCGGGGGATCTCTTCATGAACACTGAAGCTTTCTTT.

This rearrangement joins TRBV13 to TRBJ2-1; TRBD2 is a possible D gene (5 bases). The germline CDR1 and CDR2 sequences are PRHDT and FYEKMQ (reference sequence). Trimming shortened V by 5 bases and J by 0 bases, and 11 bases separated the two germline ends. The length of the CDR3 is 15 residues. CDR3 DNA: TGTGCCAGCAGCATTGAGCGGAGCTCCTACAATGAGCAGTTCTTC. Protein: CASSIERSSYNEQFF.

The J gene is TRBJ1-4, the V gene TRBV18, with no clear D. The ends were cut back, 2 bases at V and 8 bases at J, with 15 bases in the middle. The CDR3 is 15 amino acids. Germline CDR1 reads KGHSH; CDR2 reads LQKENI. This chain's CDR3 is CASSPAYGGDEKLFF. Written as DNA, the CDR3 is TGTGCCAGCTCACCAGCCTACGGAGGCGACGAAAAACTGTTTTTT.